These 29 T cell receptor beta chains share one sample of origin, sequenced in a study of blood T cell repertoires in COVID-19 (dated by TCRdb to about 2020). Library generation was performed with the immunoSEQ multiplex PCR assay. Here the immuneACCESS table is served through TCRdb, limited to in-frame sequences with V and J called. Missing clones are a known gap in these copies; in checked studies unresolved V genes cover under half, and the rest lacks a known reason. The sample records fewer than 400,000 clones, 85% of which are singletons. The top ten constitute roughly 3.9% of the sample. What was sequenced was peripheral blood. The receptors here all came from a woman aged 18-30 years with acute or convalescent COVID-19.

The V call is TRBV27, the J call TRBJ1-5, with TRBD1 matching over 7 bases. This CDR3 spans 14 amino acids. Trimming took 5 bases from V and 3 from J; bases not matched to a gene: 4. Germline V gene sequence: CDR1 MNHEY, CDR2 SMNVEV (reference sequence). For the CDR3, the DNA is TGTGCCAGCAGTGGACAGGCGAACAATCAGCCCCAGCATTTT. Protein sequence: CASSGQANNQPQHF.

This chain uses TRBV6-6 with TRBJ1-5, with D hard to call. Germline V gene lookup returns CDR1 MNHNY and CDR2 SVGAGI (reference sequence). CDR3 size: 13 residues. Deletions cut 6 bases from V and 0 bases from J, with 6 bases between. In DNA form, the CDR3 reads TGTGCCAGCAGCTCTTATAGCAATCAGCCCCAGCATTTT. It translates to CASSSYSNQPQHF.

This chain links TRBV28 with TRBJ2-5; 8 bases agree with TRBD1. Germline assignment: CDR1 MDHEN and CDR2 SYDVKM. The J segment lost 5 bases and the V segment lost 4 bases, leaving 12 bases of the junction unmatched. This CDR3 has 16 amino acids. For the CDR3, the DNA is TGTGCCAGCAGTTCTTTTGGGGCAGGGGGCATCGAGACCCAGTACTTC. Protein: CASSSFGAGGIETQYF.

The chain recombines TRBV19 with TRBJ2-2; D remains unclear. Trimming stripped 2 bases from V and 2 bases from J, with 15 bases between. CDR3 length: 17 residues. The germline gives CDR1 LNHDA, CDR2 SQIVND (reference sequence). CDR3 DNA: TGTGCCAGTAGTATATACCGTACAGAAGGAAACACCGGGGAGCTGTTTTTT. Translating it yields CASSIYRTEGNTGELFF. Based on the CDR3 plus reference TRBV19 and TRBJ2-2, the full variable domain is DGGITQSPKYLFRKEGQNVTLSCEQNLNHDAMYWYRQDPGQGLRLIYYSQIVNDFQKGDIAEGYSVSREKKESFPLTVTSAQKNPTAFYLCASSIYRTEGNTGELFFGEGSRLTVL.

V usage is TRBV7-2 and J usage is TRBJ2-1; 12 bases align to TRBD2. Germline V gene lookup returns CDR1 SGHTA and CDR2 FQGNSA. This CDR3 has 16 amino acids. Trimming removed 5 bases from V and 5 bases from J; junction bases left unmatched: 7. DNA for the CDR3: TGTGCCAGCAGCAAAACTAGCGGGGGGCACAACAATGAGCAGTTCTTC. Its protein is CASSKTSGGHNNEQFF.

The V call is TRBV19, the J call TRBJ2-7; weak D call: TRBD1 (5 bases). The CDR3 has 11 residues. Germline V gives CDR1 LNHDA, CDR2 SQIVND (reference sequence). Trimming removed 3 bases at V and 12 bases at J, with 12 bases between. The CDR3 is CASSIGRVWYF. The CDR3 DNA is TGTGCCAGTAGTATTGGCAGGGTGTGGTACTTC.

V is TRBV9 and J is TRBJ1-3; D is ambiguous. CDR1 is SGDLS, CDR2 YYNGEE, per germline. There are 14 residues in the CDR3. Between the trimmed V and J ends, which lost 4 bases and 0 bases, there was a span of 8 bases. The CDR3, as DNA: TGTGCCAGCAGCCCCCGGTCCTCTGGAAACACCATATATTTT. Protein product: CASSPRSSGNTIYF.

The V and J genes are TRBV24-1 and TRBJ2-1, with 7 bases fitting TRBD1. The CDR3 consists of 16 residues. Germline V lookup: CDR1 KGHDR, CDR2 SFDVKD. Germline trimming cut 3 bases from V and 7 bases from J; bases unmatched to any gene: 11. This CDR3 reads CATSDVAAGGRNEQFF. CDR3 sequence (DNA): TGTGCCACCAGTGATGTCGCGGCAGGGGGAAGGAATGAGCAGTTCTTC.

J is TRBJ2-7 and V is TRBV28, with 9 nucleotides matching TRBD1. This CDR3 spans 15 amino acids. With 6 bases clipped from V and 4 bases from J, the junction kept 10 bases outside the gene matches. The germline V gene has CDR1 MDHEN and CDR2 SYDVKM. In nucleotides, the CDR3 is TGTGCCAGCAGCACAGCCGGGACAGGGTTTTACGAGCAGTACTTC. This sequence encodes CASSTAGTGFYEQYF.

The V gene is TRBV6-5, the J gene TRBJ2-1; possible D gene TRBD1, 8 bases. The CDR3 consists of 15 residues. From germline, CDR1 is MNHEY and CDR2 SVGAGI. V was shortened by 10 bases and J by 1 base, with 17 bases between the two germline ends. CDR3 sequence: CATNRGGGSYNEQFF. For the CDR3, the DNA is TGTGCCACCAACAGGGGGGGAGGGTCCTACAATGAGCAGTTCTTC.

Only one count was recorded for this clone. This rearrangement joins TRBV4-1 to TRBJ1-5; 8 bases align to TRBD1. The trim removed 5 bases at V and 7 bases at J, leaving 7 bases unmatched. Looked up from germline, CDR1 is MGHRA and CDR2 is YSYEKL. The CDR3 extends over 14 amino acids. CDR3 residues: CASSGQGLGQPQHF. The CDR3 bases are TGCGCCAGCAGCGGACAGGGATTGGGACAGCCCCAGCATTTT.

The chain joins TRBV7-2 to TRBJ2-7; 8 bases match TRBD2. The length of the CDR3 is 14 residues. Losses at the gene ends were 2 bases for V and 6 bases for J; bases not matched to a gene: 6. Germline assignment: CDR1 SGHTA and CDR2 FQGNSA. The CDR3 bases are TGTGCCAGCAGCTTAAAAGCGGGAGCGGGCGAGCAGTACTTC. It encodes CASSLKAGAGEQYF.

This chain connects TRBV7-9 to TRBJ2-2; D perhaps matches TRBD1 (6 bases). The ends were cut back, 5 bases at V and 1 base at J, with 11 bases in the middle. CDR1 and CDR2 from the germline V gene are SEHNR and FQNEAQ (reference sequence). The CDR3 has 15 amino acids. The CDR3 here is CASSHRDKNTGELFF. For the CDR3, the DNA is TGTGCCAGCAGCCATAGGGACAAGAACACCGGGGAGCTGTTTTTT.

This chain links TRBV28 with TRBJ2-1; the match to TRBD2 covers 8 bases. Losses at the gene ends were 7 bases for V and 0 bases for J; bases not matched to a gene: 5. Germline values: CDR1 MDHEN, CDR2 SYDVKM. CDR3 length equals 15 residues. The chain's CDR3 is CASKGLVTSYNEQFF. CDR3 coding DNA: TGTGCCAGCAAGGGACTAGTTACCTCCTACAATGAGCAGTTCTTC.

The chain employs TRBV28 and TRBJ1-2, with D unresolved. CDR3 size: 13 residues. V lost 3 bases and J 4 bases, leaving 9 bases between the germline ends. The V gene's germline CDR1 is MDHEN and CDR2 SYDVKM. The CDR3 reads CASSLKEFYGYTF. CDR3 DNA sequence: TGTGCCAGCAGTTTGAAGGAGTTCTATGGCTACACCTTC.

About this clone itself: Relative to the germline gene, one junction end is altered; a read error may explain this. The same CDR3 arises from other DNA sequences in this sample as well. The chain joins TRBV10-2 to TRBJ2-7, with 7 bases lining up with TRBD1. Germline V gene lookup returns CDR1 WSHSY and CDR2 SAAADI. The CDR3 covers 14 residues. DNA of the CDR3: TGCGCCAGTAGTGGGACAGCCGTCTCCTACGAGCAGTACTTC. As protein: CASSGTAVSYEQYF.

The chain joins TRBV5-1 to TRBJ2-4; D gene unclear. This CDR3 has 13 amino acids. CDR1 and CDR2 (germline): SGHRS, YFSETQ. Trimming took 0 bases from V and 8 from J, leaving 9 bases between them. The CDR3 sequence is CASSLEVEDIQYF. CDR3 sequence (DNA): TGCGCCAGCAGCTTGGAGGTCGAGGACATTCAGTACTTC.

The chain links TRBV9 to TRBJ1-1; D unresolved. Germline lookup yields CDR1 SGDLS and CDR2 YYNGEE. Deletions cut 0 bases from V and 3 bases from J, with 12 bases between. The CDR3 consists of 15 residues. The CDR3 DNA reads as TGTGCCAGCAGCGTAGGTTTTCAGGTAGACACTGAAGCTTTCTTT. Translation gives CASSVGFQVDTEAFF. The full variable domain, rest sourced from reference TRBV9 and TRBJ1-1, is DSGVTQTPKHLITATGQRVTLRCSPRSGDLSVYWYQQSLDQGLQFLIQYYNGEERAKGNILERFSAQQFPDLHSELNLSSLELGDSALYFCASSVGFQVDTEAFFGQGTRLTVV.

This chain connects TRBV10-1 to TRBJ2-3, with a weak D call TRBD1 (5 bases). The CDR3 loop spans 16 amino acids. CDR1 and CDR2 (germline): WNHNN, SYGVQD (reference sequence). V lost 1 base, J lost 0 bases, and 11 bases lay in between. CDR3 amino acids: CASSEWTPTSTDTQYF. As DNA, the CDR3 is TGCGCCAGCAGTGAGTGGACACCAACTAGCACAGATACGCAGTATTTT.

This clone was observed a handful of times. V usage is TRBV27 and J usage is TRBJ2-5, with 7 bases that match TRBD1. The junction had 8 bases not matched to a gene; V was cut back by 6 bases and J by 1 base. Looked up from germline, CDR1 is MNHEY and CDR2 is SMNVEV (reference sequence). This CDR3 has 15 residues. The CDR3 loop is CASRPTGPFQETQYF. The CDR3 nucleotides are TGTGCCAGCAGACCGACAGGGCCCTTCCAAGAGACCCAGTACTTC.

The chain employs TRBV5-1 and TRBJ1-2, with no clear D. This CDR3 has 13 residues. Germline values: CDR1 SGHRS, CDR2 YFSETQ. With 0 bases removed from V and 5 bases from J, the gap between germline ends came to 8 bases. CDR3 coding DNA: TGCGCCAGCAGCTTGGCCCAATTTTATGGCTACACCTTC. As protein: CASSLAQFYGYTF.

The V and J genes are TRBV12-3 or TRBV12-4 and TRBJ2-2; D not resolved. V lost 9 bases to trimming and J lost 0 bases, with 5 bases between them. The CDR3 has 12 amino acids. The CDR3 sequence: CARVANTGELFF. CDR3 DNA: TGTGCCAGGGTAGCGAACACCGGGGAGCTGTTTTTT.

The J gene is TRBJ1-5, the V gene TRBV3-1 (or the pseudogene TRBV3-2); D call uncertain. The CDR3 contains 14 residues. Trimming removed 2 bases at V and 0 bases at J, with 5 bases between. CDR1 is LGHDT, CDR2 YNNKEL, per germline (reference sequence). The CDR3 spells CASSQQDSNQPQHF. DNA of the CDR3: TGTGCCAGCAGCCAACAGGATAGCAATCAGCCCCAGCATTTT.

V is TRBV11-2 and J is TRBJ2-5; possibly TRBD1 for D (5 bases). This CDR3 is 14 amino acids long. Trimming cost V 1 base and J 2 bases, with 8 bases left between them. Germline loops: CDR1 SGHAT, CDR2 FQNNGV. The CDR3 DNA sequence: TGTGCCAGCAGCTTAGGAGACAGACAAGAGACCCAGTACTTC. Translating gives CASSLGDRQETQYF.

A few counts support this clone. This rearrangement joins TRBV10-1 to TRBJ2-5, with TRBD2 as a possible D gene (5 bases). This CDR3 is built from 12 residues. Germline V gives CDR1 WNHNN, CDR2 SYGVQD (reference sequence). V gave up 5 bases and J gave up 2 bases, with 6 bases separating them. The CDR3 here is CASSRGQETQYF. Written as DNA, the CDR3 is TGCGCCAGCAGTCGGGGTCAAGAGACCCAGTACTTC.

The chain recombines TRBV3-1 (or the pseudogene TRBV3-2) with TRBJ2-1; 10 nucleotides agree with TRBD2. Germline V CDR1 and CDR2: LGHDT, YNNKEL (reference sequence). There are 17 residues in the CDR3. J lost 9 bases, V lost 4 bases, and 15 bases had no gene match. CDR3: CASSRERPSGSSGEQFF. Written as DNA, the CDR3 is TGTGCCAGCAGCCGCGAACGCCCTAGCGGGAGTAGCGGTGAGCAGTTCTTC.

This clone was seen a few times. The rearrangement links TRBV10-2 to TRBJ1-6; a possible D gene is TRBD1 (6 bases). There are 15 residues in the CDR3. The germline V and J ends were trimmed by 6 bases and 0 bases, with 9 bases remaining between them. Germline assignment: CDR1 WSHSY and CDR2 SAAADI. CDR3 coding DNA: TGCGCCAGCAGGAGGGGGAGCTCCTATAATTCACCCCTCCACTTT. It yields the protein CASRRGSSYNSPLHF.

The rearrangement links TRBV5-6 to TRBJ1-4, with 7 bases identical to TRBD1. The germline CDR1 and CDR2 sequences are SGHDT and YYEEEE. The ends lost 2 bases at V and 3 bases at J; junction bases unmatched: 13. CDR3 length: 18 amino acids. This CDR3 is CASSFFGQESFANEKLFF. The CDR3 coding sequence is TGTGCCAGCAGCTTTTTCGGACAGGAGTCCTTTGCTAATGAAAAACTGTTTTTT. Full variable domain (remainder filled in from reference TRBV5-6 and TRBJ1-4): DAGVTQSPTHLIKTRGQQVTLRCSPKSGHDTVSWYQQALGQGPQFIFQYYEEEERQRGNFPDRFSGHQFPNYSSELNVNALLLGDSALYLCASSFFGQESFANEKLFFGSGTQLSVL.

The J gene is TRBJ1-1, the V gene TRBV15; tentative D call: TRBD1 (5 bases). This CDR3 region has 16 residues. V was cut by 0 bases and J by 4 bases, with 15 bases left in between. CDR1 and CDR2 (germline): LNHNV, YYDKDF (reference sequence). The CDR3 region is CATSRDRPGRGTEAFF. CDR3 nucleotides: TGTGCCACCAGCAGAGATCGGCCAGGGAGGGGCACTGAAGCTTTCTTT.